The clone carrying this T cell receptor beta chain came up once. The CDR3 runs to 15 residues. The V gene lost 0 bases and the J gene lost 1 base, with 10 bases spanning the gap. Per germline, CDR1 SGHRS and CDR2 YFSETQ. Each sample contributed about 10^5 TCR templates to the assay. Only in-frame clones appear in the TCRdb table, and some are missing; sequencing was by immunoSEQ multiplex PCR. The sample consists of over 95,000 clones, around 93% of them appearing once. These data belong to a study of siplizumab effects on memory and regulatory T cells. The TCR comes from a human donor in good health. J is TRBJ1-2 and V is TRBV5-1, with a tentative D call TRBD1 (5 bases). Sequenced input: non-Treg CD4+ T cells sorted from blood. The CDR3 region has the DNA TGCGCCAGCAGCTTGGAACAGGCCAGTAACTATGGCTACACCTTC. This sequence encodes CASSLEQASNYGYTF.